The 15 T cell receptor beta chains reported below all come from one sample, sequenced in a study of cytomegalovirus exposure and HLA in healthy donors. In the PCR, 60 Vbeta and 13 Jbeta primers were used. The repertoire was sequenced with immunoSEQ multiplex PCR; TCRdb's copy has only in-frame clones and lacks some. The table has 130,000 or so clones, 80% seen once. The sequenced sample consisted of PBMCs. The receptors were gathered from a man between 25 and 39 years old in good health and CMV-seronegative.

The J gene is TRBJ2-7, the V gene TRBV6-1; TRBD1 aligns across 9 bases. Losses at the gene ends were 7 bases for V and 0 bases for J; bases not matched to a gene: 7. Per germline, CDR1 MNHNS and CDR2 SASEGT. This CDR3 comprises 15 residues. The CDR3 is CASNMPGQGSYEQYF. The CDR3 nucleotides are TGTGCCAGCAATATGCCGGGACAGGGCTCCTACGAGCAGTACTTC.

The CDR3 loop is CASTTASKYEQYF. The CDR3 bases are TGTGCCAGCACGACAGCCTCGAAATACGAGCAGTACTTC. The chain is built from TRBV28 and TRBJ2-7, with a possible D match to TRBD1 (5 bases). The germline CDR1 and CDR2 sequences are MDHEN and SYDVKM. This CDR3 has 13 amino acids. Trimming removed 7 bases at V and 4 bases at J, with 14 bases between.

The chain uses TRBV29-1 and TRBJ1-1; weak D call: TRBD1 (6 bases). There are 14 residues in the CDR3. With 4 bases removed from V and 2 bases from J, the gap between germline ends came to 14 bases. Germline V lookup: CDR1 SQVTM, CDR2 ANQGSEA. CDR3 in amino acids: CSVALTGPNTEAFF. For the CDR3, the DNA is TGCAGCGTTGCCCTCACAGGGCCTAACACTGAAGCTTTCTTT. Full variable domain (rest looked up from reference TRBV29-1 and TRBJ1-1): SAVISQKPSRDICQRGTSLTIQCQVDSQVTMMFWYRQQPGQSLTLIATANQGSEATYESGFVIDKFPISRPNLTFSTLTVSNMSPEDSSIYLCSVALTGPNTEAFFGQGTRLTVV.

This chain links TRBV6-6 with TRBJ2-3; no definite D call. Trimming stripped 4 bases from V and 2 bases from J, with 10 bases between. Germline-derived CDR1 and CDR2 are MNHNY and SVGAGI (reference sequence). The CDR3 sequence is 14 residues long. Here the CDR3 DNA reads TGTGCCAGCAGTTCGCGAAAGCACACAGATACGCAGTATTTT. This codes for CASSSRKHTDTQYF.

This chain connects TRBV5-1 to TRBJ2-7; 8 bases line up with TRBD2. Trimming at V came to 5 bases and at J to 2 bases, leaving 3 bases not matched to a gene. This CDR3 has 13 residues. CDR1 and CDR2 from the germline V gene are SGHRS and YFSETQ. The CDR3 bases are TGCGCCAGCAGTGCGGGAGGAACCTACGAGCAGTACTTC. Encoded protein: CASSAGGTYEQYF.

This chain joins TRBV18 and TRBJ1-1; D is unclear. Trimming cost V 8 bases and J 5 bases, with 15 bases left between them. From germline, CDR1 is KGHSH and CDR2 LQKENI. The CDR3 spans 13 residues. CDR3 in amino acids: CASQGLGRTEAFF. CDR3 sequence (DNA): TGTGCCAGCCAAGGGCTGGGGAGGACTGAAGCTTTCTTT.

V and J are TRBV28 and TRBJ2-7; TRBD1 is a possible D gene (6 bases). The CDR3 covers 13 residues. Trimming took 1 base from V and 6 from J, leaving 10 bases between them. The germline gives CDR1 MDHEN, CDR2 SYDVKM. The CDR3 is CASSLSGEGEQYF. The CDR3 nucleotides are TGTGCCAGCAGTTTATCAGGGGAAGGCGAGCAGTACTTC.

This sequence joins TRBV5-1 and TRBJ2-1; 7 positions match TRBD1. The CDR3 loop spans 15 amino acids. The germline V gene encodes CDR1 SGHRS and CDR2 YFSETQ. Germline trimming cut 4 bases from V and 2 bases from J; bases unmatched to any gene: 6. The CDR3 sequence is CASSGTGTAYNEQFF. In nucleotides, the CDR3 is TGCGCCAGCAGCGGAACCGGGACAGCCTACAATGAGCAGTTCTTC.

This sequence joins TRBV5-1 and TRBJ1-1; D gene unclear. Trimming took 4 bases from V and 0 from J, leaving 10 bases between them. The germline V gene encodes CDR1 SGHRS and CDR2 YFSETQ. This CDR3 is built from 14 residues. The CDR3 spells CASSPNTVNTEAFF. The DNA for the CDR3 is TGCGCCAGCAGCCCAAACACAGTGAACACTGAAGCTTTCTTT.

The gene calls are TRBV29-1 and TRBJ1-2; D might be TRBD1 (6 bases). The germline V gene encodes CDR1 SQVTM and CDR2 ANQGSEA. The CDR3 has 11 residues. Trimming shortened V by 8 bases and J by 4 bases, and 11 bases separated the two germline ends. The CDR3 region is CSYRTVYGYTF. CDR3 nucleotide sequence: TGCAGCTACCGGACAGTCTATGGCTACACCTTC.

The J gene is TRBJ2-3, the V gene TRBV29-1; the D is unclear. Trimming stripped 5 bases from V and 6 bases from J, with 6 bases between. The CDR3 is 10 amino acids. Germline values: CDR1 SQVTM, CDR2 ANQGSEA. The CDR3 nucleotides are TGCAGCGTTACAGCCGATACGCAGTATTTT. Translating it yields CSVTADTQYF.

The rearrangement joins TRBV6-5 to TRBJ2-2; D unclear. The CDR3 totals 12 residues. V was trimmed by 7 bases and J by 1 base, leaving 4 bases between them. Germline V gene sequence: CDR1 MNHEY, CDR2 SVGAGI. The CDR3 region has the DNA TGTGCCAGCACCAGGAACACCGGGGAGCTGTTTTTT. Amino acids: CASTRNTGELFF.

In this sample, this clone turned up a few times. The chain uses TRBV2 and TRBJ2-4, with 8 bases that match TRBD2. V dropped 4 bases and J dropped 0; count of bases not matched to a gene: 2. Germline CDR1 is SNHLY and CDR2 is FYNNEI. CDR3 length: 15 amino acids. CDR3 sequence (DNA): TGTGCCAGCAGTGTACTAGCGGTAGCCAAAAACATTCAGTACTTC. It is translated as CASSVLAVAKNIQYF.

The chain joins TRBV6-1 to TRBJ2-7; D gene unclear. The CDR3 contains 12 residues. Trimming shortened V by 2 bases and J by 3 bases, and 5 bases separated the two germline ends. Germline V gene data show CDR1 as MNHNS and CDR2 as SASEGT. The CDR3 nucleotides are TGTGCCAGCAGTGAATCCGGCTACGAGCAGTACTTC. It is translated as CASSESGYEQYF.

There are a few counts of this clone. The CDR3 DNA reads TGTGCCAGCATGGACTCACTAGCTCGGGAGCAGTACTTC. Translating gives CASMDSLAREQYF. The rearrangement uses TRBV6-6 and TRBJ2-7, with D possibly TRBD2 on 6 matching bases. The germline V gene encodes CDR1 MNHNY and CDR2 SVGAGI (reference sequence). Trimming cost V 7 bases and J 7 bases, with 17 bases left between them. CDR3 size: 13 residues.